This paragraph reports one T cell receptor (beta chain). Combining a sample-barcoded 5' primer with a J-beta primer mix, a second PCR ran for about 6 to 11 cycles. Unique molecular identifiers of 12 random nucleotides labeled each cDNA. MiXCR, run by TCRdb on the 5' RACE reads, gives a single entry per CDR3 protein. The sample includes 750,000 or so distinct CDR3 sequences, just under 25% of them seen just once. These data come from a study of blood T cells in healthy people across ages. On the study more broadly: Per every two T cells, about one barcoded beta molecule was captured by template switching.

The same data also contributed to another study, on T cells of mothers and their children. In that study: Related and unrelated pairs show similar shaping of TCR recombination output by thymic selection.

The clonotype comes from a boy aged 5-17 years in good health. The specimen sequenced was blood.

The CDR3 DNA sequence: TGTGCCAGCAGCCAAGCTGGACGTTTCGAGCAGTACTTC. It yields the protein CASSQAGRFEQYF. V gene TRBV3-1 combines with J gene TRBJ2-7; D not resolved. The CDR3 spans 13 residues. V was pared by 1 base and J by 6 bases, with 10 bases between. Germline assignment: CDR1 LGHDT and CDR2 YNNKEL (reference sequence).